Described below is a single T cell receptor (beta chain) sequence and its context. Antigen: not known. Relative to the germline gene, one junction end is altered; a read error may explain this. In the PCR, 60 Vbeta and 13 Jbeta primers were used. Produced via immunoSEQ multiplex PCR; TCRdb's table is partial and in-frame only. The data contain 150,000 to 200,000 clones, 80% of them seen just once; the ten biggest clones take up 9% to 10%. The CDR3 length is 15 residues. CDR1 and CDR2 from the germline V gene are SGHRS and YFSETQ. The entry originates in a study of cytomegalovirus exposure and HLA in healthy donors. The study's findings and limits: Earlier results showed most TCR beta V segments being productive about 87% or about 30% of the time.

This clonotype was sampled from a man aged 18 to 29 in good health and CMV-seropositive. Sequencing was performed on PBMCs. The rearrangement links TRBV5-1 to TRBJ2-7; TRBD1 might be the D (5 bases). The CDR3 protein is CASSLIGAMGYEQYF. The CDR3 DNA reads TGTGCCAGCAGCCTGATAGGGGCTATGGGCTACGAGCAGTACTTC. The full variable domain, with the rest looked up from reference TRBV5-1 and TRBJ2-7, is KAGVTQTPRYLIKTRGQQVTLSCSPISGHRSVSWYQQTPGQGLQFLFEYFSETQRNKGNFPGRFSGRQFSNSRSEMNVSTLELGDSALYLCASSLIGAMGYEQYFGPGTRLTVT.